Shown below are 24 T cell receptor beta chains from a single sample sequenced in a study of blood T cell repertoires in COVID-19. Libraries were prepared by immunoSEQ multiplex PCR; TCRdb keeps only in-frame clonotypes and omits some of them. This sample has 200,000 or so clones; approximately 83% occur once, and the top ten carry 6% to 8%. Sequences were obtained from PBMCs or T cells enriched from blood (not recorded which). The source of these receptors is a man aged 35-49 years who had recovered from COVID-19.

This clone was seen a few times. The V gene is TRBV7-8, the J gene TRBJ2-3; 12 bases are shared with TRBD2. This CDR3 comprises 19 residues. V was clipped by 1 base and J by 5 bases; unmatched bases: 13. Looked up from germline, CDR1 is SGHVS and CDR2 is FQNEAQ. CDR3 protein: CASSLGRLAGVKRGDTQYF. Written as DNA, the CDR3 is TGTGCCAGCAGCTTAGGGAGACTAGCGGGGGTAAAACGGGGAGATACGCAGTATTTT.

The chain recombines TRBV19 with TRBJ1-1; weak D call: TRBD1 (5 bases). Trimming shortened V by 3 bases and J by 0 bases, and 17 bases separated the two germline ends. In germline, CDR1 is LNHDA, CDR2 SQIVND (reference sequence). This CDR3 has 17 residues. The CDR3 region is CASSISRSQGMNTEAFF. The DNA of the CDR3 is TGTGCCAGTAGTATCTCGAGGTCCCAGGGCATGAACACTGAAGCTTTCTTT.

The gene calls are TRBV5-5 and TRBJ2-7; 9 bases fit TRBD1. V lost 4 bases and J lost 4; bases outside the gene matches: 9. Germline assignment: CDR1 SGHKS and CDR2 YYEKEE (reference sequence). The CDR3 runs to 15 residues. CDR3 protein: CASSEGGTGFYEQYF. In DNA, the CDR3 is TGTGCCAGCAGCGAAGGAGGGACAGGGTTTTACGAGCAGTACTTC.

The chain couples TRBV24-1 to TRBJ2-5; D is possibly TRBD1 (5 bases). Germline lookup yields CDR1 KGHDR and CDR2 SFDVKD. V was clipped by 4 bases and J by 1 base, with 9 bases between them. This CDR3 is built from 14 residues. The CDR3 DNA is TGTGCCACCAGTGACAGGGCAAGCCAAGAGACCCAGTACTTC. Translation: CATSDRASQETQYF.

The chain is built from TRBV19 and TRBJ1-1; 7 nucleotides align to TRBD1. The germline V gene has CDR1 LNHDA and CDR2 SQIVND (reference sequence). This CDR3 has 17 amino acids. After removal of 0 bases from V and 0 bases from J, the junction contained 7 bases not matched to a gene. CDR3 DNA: TGTGCCAGTAGTATAGATAGGGACAGCTTCATGAACACTGAAGCTTTCTTT. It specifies CASSIDRDSFMNTEAFF.

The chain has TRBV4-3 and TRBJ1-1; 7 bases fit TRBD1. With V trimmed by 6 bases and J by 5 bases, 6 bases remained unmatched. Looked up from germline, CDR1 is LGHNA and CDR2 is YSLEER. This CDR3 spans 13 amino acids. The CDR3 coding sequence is TGCGCCAGCAGGGATACAGGGGCTACTGAAGCTTTCTTT. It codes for CASRDTGATEAFF.

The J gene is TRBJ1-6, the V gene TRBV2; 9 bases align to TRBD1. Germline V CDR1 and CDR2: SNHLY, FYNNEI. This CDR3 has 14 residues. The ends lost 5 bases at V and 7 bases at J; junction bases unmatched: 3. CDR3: CASSRDRVNSPLHF. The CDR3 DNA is TGTGCCAGCAGTCGGGACAGGGTAAATTCACCCCTCCACTTT.

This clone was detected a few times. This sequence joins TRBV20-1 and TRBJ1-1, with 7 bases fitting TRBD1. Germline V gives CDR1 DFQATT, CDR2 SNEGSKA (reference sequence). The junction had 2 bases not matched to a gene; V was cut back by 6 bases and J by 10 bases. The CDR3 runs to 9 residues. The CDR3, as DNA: TGCAGTGCCCAGGGGGGAGCTTTCTTT. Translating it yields CSAQGGAFF.

CDR3 sequence (DNA): TGTGCCAGCAGCCCCCGACAGAGCACTGAAGCTTTCTTT. Protein product: CASSPRQSTEAFF. V and J are TRBV7-6 and TRBJ1-1, with D maybe TRBD1 (5 bases). This CDR3 has 13 amino acids. V dropped 5 bases and J dropped 4 bases, with 11 bases sitting between them. The germline gives CDR1 SGHVS, CDR2 FNYEAQ.

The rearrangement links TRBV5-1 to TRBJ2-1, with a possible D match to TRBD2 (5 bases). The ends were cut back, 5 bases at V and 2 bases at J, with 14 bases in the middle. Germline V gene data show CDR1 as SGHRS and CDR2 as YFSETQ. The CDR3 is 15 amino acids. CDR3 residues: CASSLDWRTYNEQFF. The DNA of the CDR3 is TGCGCCAGCAGTTTAGACTGGAGGACCTACAATGAGCAGTTCTTC.

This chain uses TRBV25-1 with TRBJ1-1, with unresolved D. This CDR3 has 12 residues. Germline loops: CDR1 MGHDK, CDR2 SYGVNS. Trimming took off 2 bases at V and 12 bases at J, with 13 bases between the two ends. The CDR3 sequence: CASSEVAAPTFF. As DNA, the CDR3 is TGTGCCAGCAGTGAAGTGGCCGCTCCCACTTTCTTT.

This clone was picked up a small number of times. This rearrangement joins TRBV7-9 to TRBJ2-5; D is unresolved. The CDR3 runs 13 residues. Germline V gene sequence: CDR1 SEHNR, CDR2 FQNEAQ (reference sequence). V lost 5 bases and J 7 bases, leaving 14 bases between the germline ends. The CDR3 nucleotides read TGTGCCAGCAGCCCCTACGATGGCGGGACCCAGTACTTC. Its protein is CASSPYDGGTQYF.

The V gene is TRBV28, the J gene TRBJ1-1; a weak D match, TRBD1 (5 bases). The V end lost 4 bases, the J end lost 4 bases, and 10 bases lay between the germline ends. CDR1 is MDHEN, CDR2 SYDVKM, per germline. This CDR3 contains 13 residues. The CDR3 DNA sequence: TGTGCCAGCAGTTATCCGGGGGGCACTGAAGCTTTCTTT. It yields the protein CASSYPGGTEAFF.

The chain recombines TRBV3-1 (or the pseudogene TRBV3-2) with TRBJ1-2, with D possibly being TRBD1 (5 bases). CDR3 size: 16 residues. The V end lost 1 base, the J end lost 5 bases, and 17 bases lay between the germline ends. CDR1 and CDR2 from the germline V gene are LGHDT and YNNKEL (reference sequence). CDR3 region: CASSQGDREGFYGYTF. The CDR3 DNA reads TGTGCCAGCAGCCAAGGGGACCGGGAGGGATTTTATGGCTACACCTTC.

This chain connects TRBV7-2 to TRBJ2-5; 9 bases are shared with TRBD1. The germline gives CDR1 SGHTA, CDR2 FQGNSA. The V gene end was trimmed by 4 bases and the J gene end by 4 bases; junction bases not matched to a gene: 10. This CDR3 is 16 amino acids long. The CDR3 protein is CASSSLNRGLRETQYF. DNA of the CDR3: TGTGCCAGCAGCTCCCTAAACAGGGGGCTTCGAGAGACCCAGTACTTC.

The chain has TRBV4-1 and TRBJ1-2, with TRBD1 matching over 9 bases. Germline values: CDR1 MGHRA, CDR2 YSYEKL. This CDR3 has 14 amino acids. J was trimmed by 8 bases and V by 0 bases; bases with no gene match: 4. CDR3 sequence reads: CASSQDPGQGGYTF. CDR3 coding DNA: TGCGCCAGCAGCCAAGATCCGGGACAGGGCGGCTACACCTTC.

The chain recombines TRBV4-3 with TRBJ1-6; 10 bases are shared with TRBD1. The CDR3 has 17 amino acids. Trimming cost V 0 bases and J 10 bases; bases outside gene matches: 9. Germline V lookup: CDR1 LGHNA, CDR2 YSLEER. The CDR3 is CASSQEITGQGLSPLHF. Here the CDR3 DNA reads TGCGCCAGCAGCCAAGAGATTACGGGACAGGGGTTATCACCCCTCCACTTT.

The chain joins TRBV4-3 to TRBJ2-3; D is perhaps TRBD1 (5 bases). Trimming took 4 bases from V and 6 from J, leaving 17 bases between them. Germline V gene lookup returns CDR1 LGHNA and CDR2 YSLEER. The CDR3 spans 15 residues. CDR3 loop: CASSPGRVITDTQYF. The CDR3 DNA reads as TGCGCCAGCAGCCCCGGCAGGGTAATCACGGATACGCAGTATTTT.

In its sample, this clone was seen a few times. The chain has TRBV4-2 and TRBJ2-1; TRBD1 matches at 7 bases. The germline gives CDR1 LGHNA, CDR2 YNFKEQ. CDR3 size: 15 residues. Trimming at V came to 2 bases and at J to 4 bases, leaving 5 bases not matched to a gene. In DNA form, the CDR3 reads TGTGCCAGCAGCCAACAACGACAGGGTTACAATGAGCAGTTCTTC. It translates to CASSQQRQGYNEQFF.

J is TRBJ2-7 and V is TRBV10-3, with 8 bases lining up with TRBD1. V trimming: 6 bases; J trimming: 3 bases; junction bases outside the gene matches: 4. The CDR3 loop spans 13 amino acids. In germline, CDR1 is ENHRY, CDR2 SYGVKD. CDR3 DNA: TGTGCCATCAGGAAAGGACAGGGCTACGAGCAGTACTTC. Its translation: CAIRKGQGYEQYF.

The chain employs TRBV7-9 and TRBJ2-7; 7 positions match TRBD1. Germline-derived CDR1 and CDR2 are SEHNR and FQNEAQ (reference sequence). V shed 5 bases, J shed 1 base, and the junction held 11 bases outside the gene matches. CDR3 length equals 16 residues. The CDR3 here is CASSHLPGTASYEQYF. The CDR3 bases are TGTGCCAGCAGCCATCTCCCCGGGACAGCGTCCTACGAGCAGTACTTC.

The CDR3 coding sequence is TGTGCCAGCAGTTTCCGGGACAGGGGAAATAGCAATCAGCCCCAGCATTTT. Translation gives CASSFRDRGNSNQPQHF. The chain links TRBV28 to TRBJ1-5, with 10 bases fitting TRBD1. V lost 3 bases to trimming and J lost 0 bases; unmatched junction nucleotides: 5. This CDR3 contains 17 residues. Germline-derived CDR1 and CDR2 are MDHEN and SYDVKM.

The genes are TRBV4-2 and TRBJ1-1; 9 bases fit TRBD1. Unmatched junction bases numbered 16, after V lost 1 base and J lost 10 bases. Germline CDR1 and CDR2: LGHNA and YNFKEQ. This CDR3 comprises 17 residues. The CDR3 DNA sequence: TGTGCCAGCAGCCAAGGTACCGGGGGACAGGGTCGGAAGGGAGCTTTCTTT. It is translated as CASSQGTGGQGRKGAFF.

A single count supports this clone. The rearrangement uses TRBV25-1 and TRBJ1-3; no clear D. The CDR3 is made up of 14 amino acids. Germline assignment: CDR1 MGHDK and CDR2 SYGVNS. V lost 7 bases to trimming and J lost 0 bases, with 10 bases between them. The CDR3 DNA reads TGTGCCAGCAATTCAGACATCTCTGGAAACACCATATATTTT. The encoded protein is CASNSDISGNTIYF.